This T cell receptor beta chain was sequenced for a study of shared clonotypes between healthy human individuals. Study details: Per donor, three plates held CD4 naive cells, three held CD4 memory, two held CD8 naive and one held CD8 memory. Study-level results: About 5% was the fraction of naive CD4 clonotypes found shared across a handful of donors. Sequencing depth was a factor that was expected to affect clonotype sharing among donors. Generation of non-shared clonotypes was less probable than generation of clonotypes shared by all four donors.

Assay used: immunoSEQ multiplex PCR; TCRdb lists only in-frame clones, some missing. The sample has roughly 2.2 million clones, over 90% seen once; the top ten hold under 0.45%. Trimming cost V 10 bases and J 3 bases, with 15 bases left between them. Germline V gene data show CDR1 as MNHNY and CDR2 as SVGAGI (reference sequence). The CDR3 length is 13 residues. On this clone: Its target is unknown.

Source material: naive CD4+ T cells from PBMCs. Subset described: CD45RA+ positively selected. The rearrangement links TRBV6-6 to TRBJ1-1, with a tentative D call TRBD1 (6 bases). The origin of this receptor is a man younger than 35 in good health. Some clones in this sample may be carry-over from other donors' samples. The chain's CDR3 is CATSPGGDTEAFF. The CDR3 nucleotides read TGTGCCACCTCGCCGGGGGGCGACACTGAAGCTTTCTTT.